Listed below are T cell receptor beta chains from one sample, sequenced in a study of Graves' ophthalmopathy and Graves' hyperthyroidism. TCRdb itself ran the multiplex PCR reads through MiXCR, one entry per CDR3 protein. The sample holds 1 million to 1.3 million distinct CDR3 sequences, roughly 35% seen once. The specimen was peripheral blood or thyroid tissue (not recorded which). Every receptor here comes from an adult man with Graves' hyperthyroidism. The CDR3 runs from the conserved cysteine through the conserved F or W. The D gene is left open where the match is weak. Size values are once, few and many counts, or a class for expanded clones, and some rows have none.

V gene	J gene	D gene	clone size	CDR3 protein	CDR3 DNA
TRBV12-3/TRBV12-4	TRBJ2-2	.	.	CASIAAANTGELFF	TGTGCCAGCATAGCGGCAGCGAACACCGGGGAGCTGTTTTTT
TRBV11-2	TRBJ1-1	.	many	CASSLEVDTEAFF	TGTGCCAGCAGCTTAGAAGTCGACACTGAAGCTTTCTTT
TRBV10-1	TRBJ1-1	.	many	CASSDNLNTEAFF	TGCGCCAGCAGTGACAACCTGAACACTGAAGCTTTCTTT
TRBV7-9	TRBJ1-4	TRBD1	many	CASSLPWGQGNEKLFF	TGTGCCAGCAGCTTACCGTGGGGACAGGGAAATGAAAAACTGTTTTTT
TRBV5-1	TRBJ2-5	.	many	CASSLFSGRGETQYF	TGCGCCAGCAGCTTGTTCAGCGGTAGGGGAGAGACCCAGTACTTC
TRBV19	TRBJ2-7	.	few	CASNHRVSPPFPQYF	TGTGCCAGTAATCATAGGGTTTCGCCCCCCTTTCCGCAGTACTTC
TRBV19	TRBJ2-2	TRBD2	many	CASRTSGRTNTGELFF	TGTGCCAGCCGGACTAGCGGGAGGACGAACACCGGGGAGCTGTTTTTT
TRBV9	TRBJ2-7	TRBD2	many	CASSERDWEGEQYF	TGTGCCAGCAGCGAAAGGGACTGGGAGGGCGAGCAGTACTTC
TRBV7-8	TRBJ2-2	TRBD1	many	CASSRDRGRHGELFF	TGTGCCAGCAGCCGGGACAGGGGGCGGCACGGGGAGCTGTTTTTT
TRBV14	TRBJ2-3	.	.	CASSPHRERDADTQYF	TGTGCCAGCAGCCCCCACAGGGAAAGGGATGCAGATACGCAGTATTTT
TRBV12-1	TRBJ2-5	.	.	CASSFAGGERRQETQYF	TGTGCCAGCAGCTTTGCGGGGGGCGAGAGACGACAAGAGACCCAGTACTTC
TRBV5-1	TRBJ1-1	.	many	CASSFWQGAEAFF	TGCGCCAGCAGCTTCTGGCAGGGCGCTGAAGCTTTCTTT
TRBV18	TRBJ2-5	.	many	CASSPSGETQYF	TGTGCCAGCAGCCCATCGGGGGAGACCCAGTACTTC
TRBV19	TRBJ1-5	.	many	CASSIKGRDQPQHF	TGTGCCAGTAGTATCAAGGGGAGGGATCAGCCCCAGCATTTT
TRBV7-9	TRBJ1-1	TRBD1	.	CASSFIAPRQGAYTEAFF	TGTGCCAGCAGCTTCATCGCCCCCCGACAGGGGGCGTACACTGAAGCTTTCTTT
TRBV10-3	TRBJ1-1	.	.	CAISQGRTGETHAFF	TGTGCCATCAGCCAGGGACGGACCGGGGAGACCCACGCTTTCTTT
TRBV7-9	TRBJ1-2	TRBD1	.	CAGWDRGDYGYTF	TGTGCCGGCTGGGACAGGGGAGACTATGGCTACACCTTC
TRBV11-2	TRBJ1-1	TRBD1	.	CASSQGQGLGMNTEAFF	TGTGCCAGCAGCCAAGGACAGGGTCTCGGCATGAACACTGAAGCTTTCTTT
TRBV13	TRBJ2-2	TRBD2	.	CASSPGLAANTGELFF	TGTGCCAGCAGCCCGGGGCTAGCGGCTAACACCGGGGAGCTGTTTTTT
TRBV4-1	TRBJ1-1	.	.	CASSQGGGTETFF	TGCGCCAGCAGCCAAGGGGGGGGGACTGAAACTTTCTTT
TRBV7-3	TRBJ2-5	.	few	CASSLTPVATQYF	TGTGCCAGCAGCCTGACACCGGTGGCGACCCAGTACTTC
TRBV12-3/TRBV12-4	TRBJ2-5	TRBD1	.	CASSFRQGSNQPQYF	TGTGCCAGCAGTTTCCGACAGGGCAGCAATCAGCCCCAGTACTTC
TRBV7-4	TRBJ1-5	TRBD1	.	CASSPDRGDETQHF	TGTGCCAGCAGCCCAGACAGGGGGGATGAGACCCAGCATTTT
TRBV10-3	TRBJ2-7	TRBD1	.	CAISREPTGGYEQYF	TGTGCCATCAGCCGGGAGCCGACAGGGGGTTACGAGCAGTACTTC
TRBV9	TRBJ2-2	.	.	CASSVDGAGELFF	TGTGCCAGCAGCGTAGACGGCGCGGGGGAGCTGTTTTTT
TRBV10-2	TRBJ1-1	.	many	CASSDTGRTEAFF	TGCGCCAGCAGTGATACAGGGCGGACTGAAGCTTTCTTT
TRBV6-1	TRBJ2-5	.	few	CASSALGGVRETQYF	TGTGCCAGCAGCGCACTAGGAGGGGTAAGAGAGACCCAGTACTTC
TRBV20-1	TRBJ2-3	TRBD2	.	CSARTATGTSVFLTQYF	TGCAGTGCTAGAACTGCAACCGGGACTAGCGTCTTCCTTACGCAGTATTTT
TRBV15	TRBJ1-2	TRBD1	.	CATSQDLGQGFHGYTF	TGTGCCACCAGCCAAGATCTCGGACAGGGATTCCATGGCTACACCTTC
TRBV20-1	TRBJ2-5	.	.	CSARWGQGTQYF	TGCAGTGCTAGATGGGGACAAGGGACCCAGTACTTC
TRBV7-2	TRBJ2-7	.	.	CASSPGRSSSYEQYF	TGTGCCAGCAGCCCGGGGAGGAGTAGCTCCTACGAGCAGTACTTC
TRBV29-1	TRBJ2-7	.	.	CSVEDTVYYEQYF	TGCAGCGTTGAAGATACAGTTTACTACGAGCAGTACTTC
TRBV20-1	TRBJ2-7	.	.	CSAPHPGGRIYYEQYF	TGCAGTGCTCCCCACCCCGGCGGGCGGATTTACTACGAGCAGTACTTC
TRBV4-3	TRBJ2-7	.	few	CASSQARDTLYEQYF	TGCGCCAGCAGCCAAGCCCGGGACACCCTATACGAGCAGTACTTC
TRBV9	TRBJ2-7	.	few	CASSPWGPTLGGEQYF	TGTGCCAGCAGCCCATGGGGGCCGACCCTTGGAGGAGAGCAGTACTTC
TRBV20-1	TRBJ2-7	.	many	CSASSPLKYEQYF	TGCAGTGCTAGCAGCCCGTTAAAGTACGAGCAGTACTTC
TRBV7-2	TRBJ2-5	TRBD1	.	CASSLAGPRGSQETQYF	TGTGCCAGCAGCTTAGCCGGGCCCAGGGGGTCCCAAGAGACCCAGTACTTC
TRBV5-6	TRBJ2-5	.	.	CASSFLALGSRETQYF	TGTGCCAGCAGCTTCTTGGCCTTGGGGAGTCGTGAGACCCAGTACTTC
TRBV29-1	TRBJ2-2	.	many	CSVEYVQRGTGELFF	TGCAGCGTTGAATACGTTCAGCGAGGGACCGGGGAGCTGTTTTTT
TRBV5-1	TRBJ1-2	.	few	CASSLAQEADYGYTF	TGCGCCAGCAGCTTGGCGCAGGAGGCGGACTATGGCTACACCTTC
TRBV25-1	TRBJ1-2	.	many	CASSEWYGYTF	TGTGCCAGCAGTGAATGGTATGGCTACACCTTC
TRBV6-4	TRBJ1-1	.	.	CVSRDGDKNTEAFF	TGTGTCAGCAGAGACGGGGACAAGAACACTGAAGCTTTCTTT
TRBV25-1	TRBJ1-2	.	many	CASSRPGNTPGGYTF	TGTGCCAGCAGTCGGCCAGGGAACACCCCGGGGGGCTACACCTTC
TRBV19	TRBJ1-1	.	many	CASSMGRRTEAFF	TGTGCCAGTAGTATGGGGCGCCGAACTGAAGCTTTCTTT
TRBV5-1	TRBJ1-4	TRBD1	.	CASSVEGTVNEKLFF	TGCGCCAGCAGCGTTGAGGGGACAGTTAATGAAAAACTGTTTTTT
TRBV25-1	TRBJ2-2	.	.	CASSSAGSSSRGELFF	TGTGCCAGCAGTTCAGCGGGCTCCTCGAGTCGGGGGGAGCTGTTTTTT
TRBV20-1	TRBJ1-5	TRBD1	many	CSASSLPDRGNYQPQHF	TGCAGTGCTAGTAGTTTGCCGGACAGGGGTAATTATCAGCCCCAGCATTTT
TRBV9	TRBJ2-6	.	many	CASSGGTLGANVLTF	TGTGCCAGCAGCGGGGGGACCTTAGGGGCCAACGTCCTGACTTTC
TRBV7-9	TRBJ2-5	TRBD2	many	CASSLGVLAEETQYF	TGTGCCAGCAGCTTAGGAGTTCTAGCGGAAGAGACCCAGTACTTC
TRBV7-9	TRBJ1-4	.	.	CASSLDLAGDEKLFF	TGTGCCAGCAGCTTAGACCTGGCGGGTGATGAAAAACTGTTTTTT
TRBV11-2	TRBJ1-5	.	once	CASSPSGLDNQPQHF	TGTGCCAGCAGCCCGTCCGGGTTAGACAATCAGCCCCAGCATTTT
TRBV25-1	TRBJ1-2	.	.	CASSEYNTGEGYTF	TGTGCCAGCAGTGAATACAACACCGGGGAGGGCTACACCTTC
TRBV6-5	TRBJ1-2	.	.	CASSYSMGRLGGYTF	TGTGCCAGCAGTTACTCGATGGGGAGGCTGGGGGGCTACACCTTC
TRBV7-2	TRBJ1-2	TRBD1	many	CASSQGQWDGYTF	TGTGCCAGCAGTCAGGGACAGTGGGATGGCTACACCTTC
TRBV7-8	TRBJ2-2	.	once	CASSPGGPLRNTGELFF	TGTGCCAGCAGCCCTGGAGGTCCTTTAAGGAACACCGGGGAGCTGTTTTTT